This T cell receptor (beta chain) was recovered during a study of blood T cell repertoires in COVID-19. Across the study: Nucleic acid was either cDNA or gDNA, and it came from T cells, B-cell-depleted T cells, or PBMCs.

As to this clone: Different DNA sequences within this sample yield the same CDR3.

Enrolment of Seattle patients took place during active infection, and they were followed longitudinally. The CDR3 length is 15 residues. CDR1 is SGDLS, CDR2 YYNGEE, per germline. After removal of 4 bases from V and 4 bases from J, the junction contained 7 bases not matched to a gene. In the study's own analysis: Estimated nucleated cell counts came from reference gene primer amplification. Sequenced by immunoSEQ multiplex PCR; TCRdb stores in-frame clones only, minus some. The V and J calls and clone size were taken over from that table, and D and trimming were inferred from the DNA. The table records hundreds of thousands of clones, roughly 83% of them present only once.

Input material: peripheral blood. This TCR came from a woman of 80 years or more with COVID-19, enrolled during active disease. This chain joins TRBV9 and TRBJ1-5, with 8 bases that match TRBD1. The CDR3 region has the DNA TGTGCCAGCAGCCCAGGACAGGGTGGAAATCAGCCCCAGCATTTT. Translating it yields CASSPGQGGNQPQHF.